This T cell receptor beta chain was identified in a study of T cell responses to AZD1222 COVID-19 vaccine. Findings and limits, study-wide: Elevations in Spike-specific TCR breadth and depth followed administration of two AZD1222 doses.

Trimming cost V 4 bases and J 8 bases, with 15 bases left between them. Germline CDR1 is LGHDT and CDR2 is YNNKEL (reference sequence). This CDR3 has 14 amino acids. Data came from immunoSEQ multiplex PCR; TCRdb stores just in-frame clones and leaves some out. Of 60,000 to 85,000 clones in the sample, around 87% were seen once. This clone was recorded only once. Its antigen is unidentified. This clonotype originated in an adult who received the AZD1222 COVID-19 vaccine. The chain has TRBV3-1 (or the pseudogene TRBV3-2) and TRBJ1-3, with D unresolved. The sequences come from peripheral blood, collected 28 days after the second AZD1222 dose. The DNA of the CDR3 is TGTGCCAGCAGCCCAACCATAACCTGGGACACCATATATTTT. Protein: CASSPTITWDTIYF.